One and the same sample provided the 28 T cell receptor beta chains below, sequenced in a study of blood T cell repertoires in COVID-19. Here immunoSEQ multiplex PCR was the method, and the copy in TCRdb shows in-frame clones only, minus some. The sample comprises some 240,000 clones, roughly 79% of which are singletons, and 7.5% rests with the top ten. Sequencing was performed on peripheral blood. The receptor source for this set is a woman older than 75 with COVID-19, enrolled during active disease.

V is TRBV7-9 and J is TRBJ2-1; perhaps TRBD1 as D (6 bases). CDR3 length: 11 amino acids. CDR1 is SEHNR and CDR2 is FQNEAQ in the germline V gene (reference sequence). Trimming left V 5 bases short and J 12 bases short, with 11 bases between. CDR3 amino acids: CASSRSRGQFF. The CDR3 DNA is TGTGCCAGCAGCCGTTCCAGGGGGCAGTTCTTC.

The rearrangement uses TRBV6-2 or TRBV6-3 and TRBJ1-5; D gene uncertain. The CDR3 has 14 residues. V was trimmed by 2 bases and J by 7 bases, leaving 12 bases between them. In germline, CDR1 is MNHEY, CDR2 SVGEGT. This CDR3 reads CASSYGRVGQPQHF. The CDR3 DNA reads as TGTGCCAGCAGTTACGGGAGGGTGGGGCAGCCCCAGCATTTT.

The chain is built from TRBV5-1 and TRBJ2-5; 7 bases line up with TRBD2. J lost 4 bases, V lost 2 bases, and 8 bases had no gene match. The CDR3 contains 15 residues. From germline, CDR1 is SGHRS and CDR2 YFSETQ. The CDR3 region is CASSFMDGGSETQYF. The DNA of the CDR3 is TGCGCCAGCAGCTTTATGGACGGGGGGTCAGAGACCCAGTACTTC.

V gene TRBV7-5 combines with J gene TRBJ2-5; the DNA was not used to check the table's D call, TRBD2. TRBV7-5 constitutes a pseudogene. This CDR3 is built from 22 residues. The CDR3: CARSFSRGSSRGEREGGETQYF. The CDR3, as DNA: TGTGCCAGAAGCTTTTCCCGCGGATCTTCCCGCGGCGAGCGGGAGGGCGGGGAGACCCAGTACTTC.

This clone was detected once. The chain joins TRBV27 to TRBJ1-2, with 8 bases matching TRBD1. The CDR3 is 14 residues long. V trimming: 5 bases; J trimming: 5 bases; junction bases outside the gene matches: 7. CDR1 is MNHEY and CDR2 is SMNVEV in the germline V gene (reference sequence). CDR3 in amino acids: CASSGQGDFYGYTF. The CDR3 DNA follows: TGTGCCAGCAGTGGACAGGGCGACTTTTATGGCTACACCTTC.

V and J are TRBV5-4 and TRBJ2-5, with a possible D match to TRBD2 (6 bases). Germline V gene data show CDR1 as SGHNT and CDR2 as YYREEE (reference sequence). The CDR3 sequence is 13 residues long. Trimming left V 5 bases short and J 7 bases short, with 15 bases between. CDR3 amino acids: CASRRDGEGTQYF. CDR3 nucleotides: TGTGCCAGCAGGCGGGACGGAGAAGGGACCCAGTACTTC.

Only one count was recorded for this clone. V usage is TRBV12-3 or TRBV12-4 and J usage is TRBJ2-7; perhaps TRBD1 as D (5 bases). This CDR3 comprises 13 residues. V lost 3 bases and J lost 2, with 8 bases in between. CDR3 bases: TGTGCCAGCAGTTTTGACAGACCCTACGAGCAGTACTTC. Encoded protein: CASSFDRPYEQYF.

The chain combines TRBV6-2 or TRBV6-3 with TRBJ2-3, with D perhaps TRBD2 (6 bases). In germline, CDR1 is MNHEY, CDR2 SVGEGT. The CDR3 covers 15 residues. The V gene lost 2 bases and the J gene lost 1 base, with 10 bases spanning the gap. The CDR3: CASSYGGKGTDTQYF. In DNA form, the CDR3 reads TGTGCCAGCAGTTACGGGGGGAAGGGCACAGATACGCAGTATTTT.

V is TRBV7-9 and J is TRBJ1-4; 8 nucleotides match TRBD1. The germline gives CDR1 SEHNR, CDR2 FQNEAQ (reference sequence). This CDR3 is 15 amino acids long. J gave up 7 bases and V 5 bases, and 9 bases lay outside the gene matches. Here the CDR3 DNA reads TGTGCCAGCAGCCTGAGGACAGGGTCAGGTGAAAAACTGTTTTTT. Translated: CASSLRTGSGEKLFF.

V is TRBV11-1 and J is TRBJ1-6; maybe TRBD1 (6 bases). Germline assignment: CDR1 SGHAT and CDR2 FQDESV (reference sequence). CDR3 size: 13 residues. Trimming pared 4 bases from V and 7 bases from J, leaving 8 bases between. CDR3 nucleotides: TGTGCCAGCAGCTCCACAGGGAATTCACCCCTCCACTTT. This gives the protein CASSSTGNSPLHF.

This rearrangement joins TRBV6-5 to TRBJ1-2, with D unclear. The germline V and J ends were trimmed by 0 bases and 1 base, with 12 bases remaining between them. Germline CDR1 is MNHEY and CDR2 is SVGAGI. This CDR3 has 16 amino acids. CDR3 nucleotide sequence: TGTGCCAGCAGTTACTCGCCAGGTCGTATTAACTATGGCTACACCTTC. It translates to CASSYSPGRINYGYTF.

The chain joins TRBV7-2 to TRBJ2-1; the D gene is possibly TRBD2 (5 bases). V was pared by 1 base and J by 1 base, with 8 bases between. This CDR3 spans 15 amino acids. CDR1 and CDR2 from the germline V gene are SGHTA and FQGNSA. The CDR3 loop reads CASSLDQRSYNEQFF. As DNA, the CDR3 is TGTGCCAGCAGCTTAGACCAGCGGTCCTACAATGAGCAGTTCTTC. Full variable domain (missing parts from reference TRBV7-2 and TRBJ2-1): GAGVSQSPSNKVTEKGKDVELRCDPISGHTALYWYRQSLGQGLEFLIYFQGNSAPDKSGLPSDRFSAERTGGSVSTLTIQRTQQEDSAVYLCASSLDQRSYNEQFFGPGTRLTVL.

The rearrangement links TRBV7-9 to TRBJ1-1; possibly TRBD1 for D (6 bases). The CDR3 is 15 residues long. Germline-derived CDR1 and CDR2 are SEHNR and FQNEAQ (reference sequence). V lost 5 bases, J lost 1 base, and 14 bases lay in between. CDR3 region: CASSPRGLQNTEAFF. The CDR3 coding sequence is TGTGCCAGCAGCCCGAGGGGGTTACAGAACACTGAAGCTTTCTTT. Full variable domain (outside the CDR3, taken from reference TRBV7-9 and TRBJ1-1): DTGVSQNPRHKITKRGQNVTFRCDPISEHNRLYWYRQTLGQGPEFLTYFQNEAQLEKSRLLSDRFSAERPKGSFSTLEIQRTEQGDSAMYLCASSPRGLQNTEAFFGQGTRLTVV.

This rearrangement joins TRBV6-1 to TRBJ2-7; 9 positions agree with TRBD2. Germline V gene sequence: CDR1 MNHNS, CDR2 SASEGT. The CDR3 extends over 15 amino acids. Unmatched junction bases numbered 6, after V lost 2 bases and J lost 4 bases. The CDR3 loop reads CASSERAGGPYEQYF. CDR3 in DNA: TGTGCCAGCAGTGAAAGGGCGGGAGGGCCTTACGAGCAGTACTTC.

The chain has TRBV4-1 and TRBJ1-4, with D tentatively TRBD1 (5 bases). Trimming left V 6 bases short and J 5 bases short, with 13 bases between. The CDR3 has 14 residues. Germline lookup yields CDR1 MGHRA and CDR2 YSYEKL. This chain's CDR3 is CASRWGGVNEKLFF. The CDR3 nucleotides are TGCGCCAGCAGATGGGGGGGAGTAAATGAAAAACTGTTTTTT.

V and J are TRBV7-2 and TRBJ1-2; D uncertain. Per the germline V gene, CDR1 is SGHTA and CDR2 is FQGNSA. The CDR3 loop spans 15 amino acids. Between the trimmed V and J ends, which lost 3 bases and 7 bases, there was a span of 18 bases. CDR3 bases: TGTGCCAGCAGCTTTACGGTGGGAGGTGATGTTGGCTACACCTTC. Translation gives CASSFTVGGDVGYTF.

This clone was recorded only once. The sample contains more than one DNA sequence encoding this CDR3. The rearrangement joins TRBV18 to TRBJ2-5; D is uncertain. Germline V gene sequence: CDR1 KGHSH, CDR2 LQKENI. V was trimmed by 2 bases and J by 4 bases, leaving 8 bases between them. The CDR3 is made up of 13 amino acids. CDR3 in DNA: TGTGCCAGCTCACCAGGGCTTTTAGAGACCCAGTACTTC. This encodes CASSPGLLETQYF.

The CDR3 here is CASRINTGELFF. Here the CDR3 DNA reads TGTGCCAGCAGGATTAACACCGGGGAGCTGTTTTTT. The rearrangement links TRBV19 to TRBJ2-2; D unresolved. In germline, CDR1 is LNHDA, CDR2 SQIVND (reference sequence). V shed 9 bases and J shed 2 bases, with 7 bases lying between them. The CDR3 loop spans 12 amino acids.

The chain combines TRBV18 with TRBJ1-1; D call uncertain. Germline V gene data show CDR1 as KGHSH and CDR2 as LQKENI. Trimming left V 2 bases short and J 6 bases short, with 10 bases between. CDR3 length equals 13 residues. The CDR3 DNA sequence: TGTGCCAGCTCACCAACGACAAGGCCTGAAGCTTTCTTT. Protein product: CASSPTTRPEAFF.

This chain uses TRBV30 with TRBJ1-4; 8 bases agree with TRBD1. CDR3 length: 16 amino acids. V was clipped by 0 bases and J by 3 bases; unmatched bases: 6. Germline V gene sequence: CDR1 GTSNPN, CDR2 SVGIG (reference sequence). CDR3 loop: CAWSVAGGTANEKLFF. The CDR3 DNA reads as TGTGCCTGGAGTGTAGCAGGGGGCACGGCTAATGAAAAACTGTTTTTT.

This chain links TRBV28 with TRBJ2-1, with TRBD2 identical over 14 bases. CDR1 is MDHEN and CDR2 is SYDVKM in the germline V gene. This CDR3 spans 16 amino acids. V lost 7 bases to trimming and J lost 7 bases; unmatched junction nucleotides: 9. CDR3 loop: CASTQIGTSGRNEQFF. The CDR3 bases are TGTGCCAGCACCCAGATCGGGACTAGCGGGAGAAATGAGCAGTTCTTC.

In its sample, this clone was seen a few times. This rearrangement joins TRBV3-1 (or the pseudogene TRBV3-2) to TRBJ1-2; D might be TRBD1 (6 bases). Germline V gives CDR1 LGHDT, CDR2 YNNKEL (reference sequence). CDR3 length: 14 amino acids. Trimming stripped 4 bases from V and 2 bases from J, with 11 bases between. CDR3 sequence reads: CASSLGTSNYGYTF. The CDR3, as DNA: TGTGCCAGCAGCCTGGGGACATCCAACTATGGCTACACCTTC.

A few counts support this clone. The V and J genes are TRBV7-6 and TRBJ2-3; 10 bases line up with TRBD2. J lost 2 bases, V lost 4 bases, and 6 bases had no gene match. Germline V gene lookup returns CDR1 SGHVS and CDR2 FNYEAQ. CDR3 length equals 16 residues. This chain's CDR3 is CASSSRTSGSTDTQYF. CDR3 DNA sequence: TGTGCCAGCAGCTCGCGGACTAGCGGTTCCACAGATACGCAGTATTTT.

This chain uses TRBV5-8 with TRBJ1-5; TRBD1 might be the D (6 bases). With 4 bases removed from V and 1 base from J, the gap between germline ends came to 15 bases. This CDR3 contains 16 residues. Germline-derived CDR1 and CDR2 are SGHTS and YDEGEE. The CDR3: CASSRKAGASNQPQHF. In nucleotides, the CDR3 is TGTGCCAGCAGCCGCAAAGCAGGGGCCAGCAATCAGCCCCAGCATTTT.

The rearrangement links TRBV10-3 to TRBJ2-3; D is unresolved. Germline V gives CDR1 ENHRY, CDR2 SYGVKD. With 10 bases removed from V and 3 bases from J, the gap between germline ends came to 8 bases. The CDR3 is 11 amino acids. This chain's CDR3 is CATLGTDTQYF. The DNA for the CDR3 is TGTGCCACCCTCGGGACAGATACGCAGTATTTT.

The chain carries TRBV7-2 and TRBJ2-2; D not certain. The germline V gene encodes CDR1 SGHTA and CDR2 FQGNSA. CDR3 length: 14 amino acids. The V gene lost 5 bases and the J gene lost 7 bases, with 14 bases spanning the gap. The CDR3 is CASSPRFAIGELFF. The DNA of the CDR3 is TGTGCCAGCAGCCCCCGGTTCGCCATCGGGGAGCTGTTTTTT.

The J gene is TRBJ1-4, the V gene TRBV3-1 (or the pseudogene TRBV3-2); TRBD1 might be the D (6 bases). CDR1 LGHDT and CDR2 YNNKEL come from the germline V gene (reference sequence). Trimming removed 5 bases at V and 7 bases at J, with 14 bases between. The CDR3 covers 14 residues. The CDR3 is CASSGQGRGEKLFF. As DNA, the CDR3 is TGTGCCAGCAGCGGGCAGGGGAGAGGTGAAAAACTGTTTTTT.

The rearrangement links TRBV3-1 (or the pseudogene TRBV3-2) to TRBJ1-5, with TRBD1 matching over 9 bases. CDR1 is LGHDT and CDR2 is YNNKEL in the germline V gene (reference sequence). There are 14 residues in the CDR3. The V segment lost 5 bases and the J segment 7 bases; nucleotides outside the gene matches: 6. The CDR3 nucleotides are TGTGCCAGCAGCAAGGACAGGGGTTACCAGCCCCAGCATTTT. Residues: CASSKDRGYQPQHF.